One sample yielded the 26 T cell receptor beta chains listed below, sequenced in a study of cytomegalovirus exposure and HLA in healthy donors (dated by TCRdb to the late 2010s). Library creation used the immunoSEQ multiplex PCR assay. Held by TCRdb, this immuneACCESS table contains in-frame sequences only and omits some clones. Under half of the omission traces to an unresolved V gene where checked; the cause of the rest is unknown. The sample table shows some 63,000 clones, and around 89% are seen once. The ten largest clones represent 1% to 1.5% of the sample. Sequencing was done on a sample of PBMCs. The receptors originated from a woman under 30 in good health and CMV-seronegative.

This clone has only one observation. The chain joins TRBV5-1 to TRBJ2-5, with 8 bases lining up with TRBD1. V shed 1 base and J 1 base; nucleotides not matched to a gene: 6. The germline V gene has CDR1 SGHRS and CDR2 YFSETQ. There are 16 residues in the CDR3. CDR3 amino acids: CASSLTGQAIQETQYF. In nucleotides, the CDR3 is TGCGCCAGCAGCTTGACGGGACAGGCCATCCAAGAGACCCAGTACTTC.

The rearrangement links TRBV19 to TRBJ2-7, with a possible D match to TRBD2 (7 bases). Germline-derived CDR1 and CDR2 are LNHDA and SQIVND (reference sequence). The CDR3 loop spans 15 amino acids. V was pared by 2 bases and J by 5 bases, with 16 bases between. The CDR3 DNA sequence: TGTGCCAGTAGTATAATGGGAGGGGGTAGCGACGAGCAGTACTTC. It yields the protein CASSIMGGGSDEQYF. Full variable domain (rest looked up from reference TRBV19 and TRBJ2-7): DGGITQSPKYLFRKEGQNVTLSCEQNLNHDAMYWYRQDPGQGLRLIYYSQIVNDFQKGDIAEGYSVSREKKESFPLTVTSAQKNPTAFYLCASSIMGGGSDEQYFGPGTRLTVT.

The V gene is TRBV30, the J gene TRBJ1-5; D might be TRBD1 (6 bases). V was clipped by 7 bases and J by 0 bases, with 13 bases between them. The germline V gene encodes CDR1 GTSNPN and CDR2 SVGIG (reference sequence). The CDR3 extends over 14 amino acids. The CDR3 nucleotides are TGTGCCTACACGACAGGAGTTAGCAATCAGCCCCAGCATTTT. Translated, it gives CAYTTGVSNQPQHF.

In DNA form, the CDR3 reads TGCGCCAGCAGCTTGGGGACCTTATGGACAGGGAGGAATTCACCCCTCCACTTT. Translated: CASSLGTLWTGRNSPLHF. The J gene is TRBJ1-6, the V gene TRBV5-1; 8 bases align to TRBD1. Germline V gene sequence: CDR1 SGHRS, CDR2 YFSETQ. CDR3 length: 18 amino acids. V shed 0 bases and J 7 bases; nucleotides not matched to a gene: 12.

The chain is built from TRBV6-1 and TRBJ2-7; 9 bases are a match to TRBD1. The germline CDR1 and CDR2 sequences are MNHNS and SASEGT. The V and J ends lost 7 bases and 5 bases, in that order; junction bases with no gene match: 9. This CDR3 is 14 amino acids long. Written as DNA, the CDR3 is TGTGCCAGCAAGGACAGGGGATGGCCCCACGAGCAGTACTTC. Translating it yields CASKDRGWPHEQYF.

V and J are TRBV11-2 and TRBJ2-1; 9 bases are shared with TRBD1. The germline CDR1 and CDR2 sequences are SGHAT and FQNNGV. V shed 1 base, J shed 6 bases, and the junction held 7 bases outside the gene matches. The CDR3 loop spans 16 amino acids. CDR3 DNA: TGTGCCAGCAGCTTAGGAGGGACAGGGTTCCTCAATGAGCAGTTCTTC. Its protein is CASSLGGTGFLNEQFF.

This chain joins TRBV6-1 and TRBJ2-1, with 9 positions matching TRBD2. The length of the CDR3 is 14 residues. Trimming cost V 3 bases and J 9 bases; bases outside gene matches: 6. The germline gives CDR1 MNHNS, CDR2 SASEGT. CDR3 coding DNA: TGTGCCAGCAGTGACGGCCTAGCGGGGTCTGAGCAGTTCTTC. Protein product: CASSDGLAGSEQFF.

The chain joins TRBV7-2 to TRBJ2-3, with 10 bases that match TRBD1. V shed 5 bases, J shed 5 bases, and the junction held 4 bases outside the gene matches. This CDR3 spans 14 amino acids. The V gene's germline CDR1 is SGHTA and CDR2 FQGNSA. The CDR3 protein is CASSGDRGRDTQYF. For the CDR3, the DNA is TGTGCCAGCAGCGGGGACAGGGGAAGAGATACGCAGTATTTT.

V is TRBV2 and J is TRBJ2-3; possibly TRBD2 for D (6 bases). Germline CDR1 reads SNHLY; CDR2 reads FYNNEI. The CDR3 consists of 14 residues. The ends were cut back, 6 bases at V and 0 bases at J, with 10 bases in the middle. CDR3 DNA sequence: TGTGCCAGCAGGGAGGGTCTGAGCACAGATACGCAGTATTTT. This codes for CASREGLSTDTQYF.

This clone has only a few counts. The rearrangement links TRBV10-3 to TRBJ1-6, with D possibly TRBD1 on 6 matching bases. The CDR3 loop spans 15 amino acids. Germline V lookup: CDR1 ENHRY, CDR2 SYGVKD. Trimming cost V 2 bases and J 10 bases, with 15 bases left between them. CDR3 DNA: TGTGCCATCAGTGAGGGGGGCTGGGCACTGTCACCCCTCCACTTT. Residues: CAISEGGWALSPLHF.

The chain carries TRBV10-1 and TRBJ2-1; D is unresolved. Germline-derived CDR1 and CDR2 are WNHNN and SYGVQD (reference sequence). The CDR3 spans 12 residues. V was pared by 3 bases and J by 8 bases, with 8 bases between. This chain's CDR3 is CASSDFGYEQFF. The CDR3 bases are TGCGCCAGCAGTGATTTCGGTTATGAGCAGTTCTTC.

The rearrangement joins TRBV29-1 to TRBJ2-7, with 7 bases matching TRBD2. Losses at the gene ends were 7 bases for V and 3 bases for J; bases not matched to a gene: 9. The germline gives CDR1 SQVTM, CDR2 ANQGSEA. The CDR3 sequence is 13 residues long. CDR3 coding DNA: TGCAGCGGGACCTTGGGGGGGTACTACGAGCAGTACTTC. It is translated as CSGTLGGYYEQYF.

The genes are TRBV9 and TRBJ2-6; maybe TRBD1 (6 bases). The length of the CDR3 is 17 residues. Germline CDR1 and CDR2: SGDLS and YYNGEE. V lost 2 bases to trimming and J lost 2 bases, with 14 bases between them. CDR3 nucleotide sequence: TGTGCCAGCAGCGTGGACAGCTATTTTGCTGGGGCCAACGTCCTGACTTTC. Its protein product is CASSVDSYFAGANVLTF.

The chain uses TRBV30 and TRBJ1-5; D gene uncertain. CDR3 length equals 14 residues. With 0 bases removed from V and 2 bases from J, the gap between germline ends came to 8 bases. Germline-derived CDR1 and CDR2 are GTSNPN and SVGIG (reference sequence). CDR3 coding DNA: TGTGCCTGGAGTGTGGGCCCCGGCAATCAGCCCCAGCATTTT. Amino acid sequence: CAWSVGPGNQPQHF.

The chain employs TRBV30 and TRBJ2-7; tentatively, D is TRBD2 (6 bases). The CDR3 has 12 amino acids. V was cut by 3 bases and J by 2 bases, with 8 bases left in between. Germline V gene sequence: CDR1 GTSNPN, CDR2 SVGIG (reference sequence). In DNA, the CDR3 is TGTGCCTGGAGCCCGGGGGCCTACGAGCAGTACTTC. This sequence encodes CAWSPGAYEQYF.

The V and J genes are TRBV28 and TRBJ1-4; 7 nucleotides match TRBD1. V lost 2 bases, J lost 8 bases, and 8 bases stayed unmatched. Germline V lookup: CDR1 MDHEN, CDR2 SYDVKM. The CDR3 has 15 amino acids. This chain's CDR3 is CASSLRVQGLEKLFF. The CDR3 DNA follows: TGTGCCAGCAGTTTAAGGGTACAGGGGTTGGAAAAACTGTTTTTT. The full variable domain, completed using reference TRBV28 and TRBJ1-4, is DVKVTQSSRYLVKRTGEKVFLECVQDMDHENMFWYRQDPGLGLRLIYFSYDVKMKEKGDIPEGYSVSREKKERFSLILESASTNQTSMYLCASSLRVQGLEKLFFGSGTQLSVL.

The chain uses TRBV7-8 and TRBJ1-3; 8 bases map to TRBD1. The ends lost 7 bases at V and 3 bases at J; junction bases unmatched: 8. This CDR3 is built from 15 residues. Germline values: CDR1 SGHVS, CDR2 FQNEAQ. CDR3 in DNA: TGTGCCAGCACTAGGACAGGGAGGGGTGGAAACACCATATATTTT. Protein: CASTRTGRGGNTIYF.

The chain is built from TRBV5-1 and TRBJ1-1; no firm D call. The V and J ends lost 2 bases and 3 bases respectively, with 14 bases between them. The CDR3 has 15 amino acids. Per the germline V gene, CDR1 is SGHRS and CDR2 is YFSETQ. CDR3 sequence (DNA): TGCGCCAGCAGCTTTTCCTCTCCCTCCGACACTGAAGCTTTCTTT. This codes for CASSFSSPSDTEAFF.

The rearrangement links TRBV6-5 to TRBJ2-3, with D possibly matching TRBD1 (6 bases). Per the germline V gene, CDR1 is MNHEY and CDR2 is SVGAGI. With 0 bases removed from V and 1 base from J, the gap between germline ends came to 11 bases. The length of the CDR3 is 16 residues. The CDR3 DNA reads as TGTGCCAGCAGTTACTCGGGGGCTACCCGCACAGATACGCAGTATTTT. It is translated as CASSYSGATRTDTQYF.

The chain recombines TRBV6-1 with TRBJ1-6; D possibly corresponds to TRBD1 (6 bases). The CDR3 spans 14 residues. Per germline, CDR1 MNHNS and CDR2 SASEGT. Trimming took off 7 bases at V and 9 bases at J, with 16 bases between the two ends. The DNA for the CDR3 is TGTGCCAGCATTCCAGGGACATTGGGTTCACCCCTCCACTTT. Residues: CASIPGTLGSPLHF.

The genes are TRBV19 and TRBJ1-4; the D is unclear. From germline, CDR1 is LNHDA and CDR2 SQIVND (reference sequence). Trimming pared 4 bases from V and 2 bases from J, leaving 11 bases between. The CDR3 is 15 residues long. In nucleotides, the CDR3 is TGTGCCAGTAGTAGTCACACGCGGACTAATGAAAAACTGTTTTTT. Encoded protein: CASSSHTRTNEKLFF.

The V and J genes are TRBV7-9 and TRBJ1-5; possibly TRBD1 for D (5 bases). The germline gives CDR1 SEHNR, CDR2 FQNEAQ (reference sequence). The CDR3 length is 14 residues. V lost 3 bases and J 4 bases, leaving 10 bases between the germline ends. The CDR3 loop is CASSFGGRNQPQHF. As DNA, the CDR3 is TGTGCCAGCAGCTTCGGGGGGAGGAATCAGCCCCAGCATTTT.

This chain uses TRBV25-1 with TRBJ2-7; tentatively, D is TRBD2 (6 bases). Trimming shortened V by 7 bases and J by 0 bases, and 13 bases separated the two germline ends. Germline-derived CDR1 and CDR2 are MGHDK and SYGVNS. This CDR3 comprises 14 residues. DNA for the CDR3: TGTGCCAGCACTCCCCTGACTAGCTCCTACGAGCAGTACTTC. Protein: CASTPLTSSYEQYF.

The genes are TRBV29-1 and TRBJ2-2; 7 bases agree with TRBD1. Per germline, CDR1 SQVTM and CDR2 ANQGSEA. This CDR3 comprises 14 residues. J gave up 2 bases and V 4 bases, and 4 bases lay outside the gene matches. The CDR3 sequence is CSVAGTENTGELFF. In nucleotides, the CDR3 is TGCAGCGTTGCAGGGACAGAAAACACCGGGGAGCTGTTTTTT.

The gene calls are TRBV30 and TRBJ2-1, with TRBD2 matching over 11 bases. V lost 4 bases and J lost 9; bases outside the gene matches: 20. The CDR3 runs 18 residues. Per the germline V gene, CDR1 is GTSNPN and CDR2 is SVGIG (reference sequence). CDR3 nucleotides: TGTGCCTGGATCCGGTCCCGCTCTGGAACTAGCGGGAGTGGTGAGCAGTTCTTC. Its translation is CAWIRSRSGTSGSGEQFF.

The rearrangement links TRBV7-6 to TRBJ2-1; D is unclear. Germline loops: CDR1 SGHVS, CDR2 FNYEAQ. The V gene lost 5 bases and the J gene lost 8 bases, with 13 bases spanning the gap. The CDR3 length is 13 residues. The CDR3 region has the DNA TGTGCCAGCAGCGCGGAATCGCACTATGAGCAGTTCTTC. Translating it yields CASSAESHYEQFF.